The T cell receptor beta chain under discussion was sequenced for a study of shared T cell receptors in the human thymus. The CDR3 has 17 residues. The trim removed 6 bases at V and 0 bases at J, leaving 10 bases unmatched. CDR1 and CDR2 from the germline V gene are SNHLY and FYNNEI. Assay: immunoSEQ multiplex PCR; the TCRdb copy retains only in-frame clones and omits some. The data show 700,000 or so clones, 75% to 90% seen once. These data were also reused for a study on human thymus T cells. This second study says: Congenital heart defects were the reason for the corrective surgery that the donors, healthy Finnish infants, were having. Resections that were taken during corrective heart surgery supplied the thymus tissue. Gene usage (both V and J) appeared biased in thymic and blood repertoires. Thymic TCR repertoires of unrelated people reportedly overlapped highly.

The specimen sequenced was thymocytes. The chain is built from TRBV2 and TRBJ2-2; TRBD1 aligns across 7 bases. The receptor was derived from a girl under three years old with a congenital heart defect. The CDR3 DNA follows: TGTGCCAGCAGGACCAAACTAGACAGGGCGAACACCGGGGAGCTGTTTTTT. This codes for CASRTKLDRANTGELFF. The full variable domain, completed using reference TRBV2 and TRBJ2-2, is EPEVTQTPSHQVTQMGQEVILRCVPISNHLYFYWYRQILGQKVEFLVSFYNNEISEKSEIFDDQFSVERPDGSNFTLKIRSTKLEDSAMYFCASRTKLDRANTGELFFGEGSRLTVL.